These 28 T cell receptor beta chains came from one sample sequenced in a study of beta chain features in type 1 diabetes (dated by TCRdb to the late 2010s). Libraries were constructed by the immunoSEQ multiplex PCR assay. All of the isolated RNA was reverse transcribed with the High Capacity cDNA Reverse Transcription Kit, so expressed TCRB transcripts were sequenced. The table was pulled from immuneACCESS by TCRdb, which kept in-frame rearrangements only. Such tables lose some clones; where checked, under half of the loss comes from unresolved V genes, and the rest has no known cause. This sample holds around 190,000 clones; approximately 13% were observed only once. About 0.58% of the sample comes from the top ten. Sequencing was carried out using central memory CD4+ T cells from blood. These receptors originate from a woman in her late teens or twenties in good health.

In this sample, this clone turned up a few times. The rearrangement links TRBV7-2 to TRBJ2-1; 8 nucleotides align to TRBD1. CDR1 and CDR2 from the germline V gene are SGHTA and FQGNSA. The CDR3 consists of 13 residues. J was trimmed by 5 bases and V by 3 bases; bases with no gene match: 0. Here the CDR3 reads CASSLDRDNEQFF. DNA of the CDR3: TGTGCCAGCAGCTTGGACAGGGACAATGAGCAGTTCTTC.

The sample holds a few counts of this clone. The V and J genes are TRBV28 and TRBJ1-2; D may be TRBD1 (6 bases). This CDR3 contains 12 residues. CDR1 and CDR2 (germline): MDHEN, SYDVKM. V was shortened by 1 base and J by 8 bases, with 8 bases between the two germline ends. The CDR3 spells CASSLSQGGYTF. In DNA form, the CDR3 reads TGTGCCAGCAGTTTATCGCAGGGGGGCTACACCTTC.

This clone was counted only a few times. This chain connects TRBV6-5 to TRBJ2-3; unclear D gene. The CDR3 is 13 amino acids. Germline V CDR1 and CDR2: MNHEY, SVGAGI. V was clipped by 4 bases and J by 4 bases, with 9 bases between them. CDR3 loop: CASSFEPADTQYF. CDR3 DNA sequence: TGTGCCAGCAGTTTTGAGCCGGCAGATACGCAGTATTTT.

The V and J genes are TRBV2 and TRBJ2-4, with D perhaps matching TRBD1 (6 bases). Looked up from germline, CDR1 is SNHLY and CDR2 is FYNNEI. V gave up 4 bases and J gave up 2 bases, with 9 bases separating them. The CDR3 runs to 14 residues. The CDR3 here is CASSGGTPKNIQYF. CDR3 nucleotides: TGTGCCAGCAGTGGTGGGACACCCAAAAACATTCAGTACTTC.

This clone was counted between two and nine times. V and J are TRBV5-6 and TRBJ2-1, with TRBD2 as a possible D gene (5 bases). The CDR3 extends over 13 amino acids. Deletions cut 3 bases from V and 8 bases from J, with 12 bases between. Germline lookup yields CDR1 SGHDT and CDR2 YYEEEE. The CDR3 loop is CASSWERGDEQFF. DNA for the CDR3: TGTGCCAGCAGCTGGGAACGGGGTGATGAGCAGTTCTTC.

This chain uses TRBV11-2 with TRBJ1-4; TRBD1 is a possible D gene (5 bases). V was shortened by 4 bases and J by 8 bases, with 26 bases between the two germline ends. The CDR3 contains 18 residues. Germline V lookup: CDR1 SGHAT, CDR2 FQNNGV. CDR3 nucleotides: TGTGCCAGCAGCTGGGGCCGACAAGCCGATCTCGTGGGGGAAAAACTGTTTTTT. Its translation is CASSWGRQADLVGEKLFF.

The chain links TRBV29-1 to TRBJ2-1, with TRBD2 matching over 7 bases. From germline, CDR1 is SQVTM and CDR2 ANQGSEA. The CDR3 covers 14 residues. The V and J ends lost 5 bases and 7 bases, in that order; junction bases with no gene match: 11. DNA for the CDR3: TGCAGCGTTTTGATGCTAGCGGCGGGTAATGAGCAGTTCTTC. It encodes CSVLMLAAGNEQFF.

The V call is TRBV9, the J call TRBJ2-7; 9 positions match TRBD2. The J call may be incorrect, as the DNA end agrees better with TRBJ2-5. In germline, CDR1 is SGDLS, CDR2 YYNGEE. The CDR3 runs 16 residues. CDR3 residues: CASSVGPSGVQETQYF. Written as DNA, the CDR3 is TGTGCCAGCAGCGTAGGGCCTAGCGGGGTCCAAGAGACCCAGTACTTC.

A few counts support this clone. This rearrangement joins TRBV2 to TRBJ2-1; a weak D match, TRBD1 (6 bases). CDR1 and CDR2 from the germline V gene are SNHLY and FYNNEI. The CDR3 runs 14 residues. V dropped 5 bases and J dropped 5 bases, with 13 bases sitting between them. The CDR3 nucleotides read TGTGCCAGCAGTAACCAGGGGACCGACAATGAGCAGTTCTTC. It encodes CASSNQGTDNEQFF.

This clone came up a few times. This chain links TRBV30 with TRBJ2-7, with 16 bases that match TRBD2. The V gene's germline CDR1 is GTSNPN and CDR2 SVGIG (reference sequence). The trim removed 1 base at V and 5 bases at J, leaving 14 bases unmatched. The CDR3 runs 19 residues. The CDR3 sequence: CAWSGAGTSGRASINEQYF. The CDR3 coding sequence is TGTGCCTGGAGTGGGGCCGGGACTAGCGGGAGGGCCAGCATCAACGAGCAGTACTTC.

The chain is built from TRBV21-1 and TRBJ2-7; no DNA check was done on the table's D call, TRBD2. TRBV21-1 is reported as a pseudogene. This CDR3 has 16 amino acids. CDR3 in DNA: TGTGCCAGCAGCAAAGTGCGAGTAGCGGGAGGATACGAGCAGTACTTC. The encoded protein is CASSKVRVAGGYEQYF.

The rearrangement uses TRBV28 and TRBJ2-1; tentative D call: TRBD1 (5 bases). Germline V gives CDR1 MDHEN, CDR2 SYDVKM. V was cut by 6 bases and J by 5 bases, with 20 bases left in between. This CDR3 is built from 16 residues. The CDR3 DNA is TGTGCCAGCAGCCCCCAGGGCACCCCGACGGACAATGAGCAGTTCTTC. It yields the protein CASSPQGTPTDNEQFF. Using reference TRBV28 and TRBJ2-1 for the parts outside the CDR3, the full variable domain is DVKVTQSSRYLVKRTGEKVFLECVQDMDHENMFWYRQDPGLGLRLIYFSYDVKMKEKGDIPEGYSVSREKKERFSLILESASTNQTSMYLCASSPQGTPTDNEQFFGPGTRLTVL.

This clone was observed a handful of times. The chain recombines TRBV5-1 with TRBJ1-4; perhaps TRBD1 as D (5 bases). The CDR3 length is 17 residues. V was trimmed by 2 bases and J by 0 bases, leaving 14 bases between them. Germline V gene sequence: CDR1 SGHRS, CDR2 YFSETQ. CDR3 sequence: CASSLHLTGATNEKLFF. As DNA, the CDR3 is TGCGCCAGCAGCTTACATCTTACAGGAGCAACTAATGAAAAACTGTTTTTT.

A remark on this clone: This may be a read error: a much more frequent sequence differs by one nucleotide. The CDR3 bases are TGTGCCAGCAGCCCGGGACAGGGGAACACTGAAGCTTTCTTT. It specifies CASSPGQGNTEAFF. The chain carries TRBV27 and TRBJ1-1; 9 bases fit TRBD1. The CDR3 has 14 residues. V lost 6 bases, J lost 1 base, and 3 bases stayed unmatched. The germline gives CDR1 MNHEY, CDR2 SMNVEV (reference sequence).

The chain links TRBV9 to TRBJ2-7, with 7 nucleotides matching TRBD1. From germline, CDR1 is SGDLS and CDR2 YYNGEE. Losses at the gene ends were 2 bases for V and 5 bases for J; bases not matched to a gene: 10. This CDR3 contains 15 residues. The DNA for the CDR3 is TGTGCCAGCAGCGTGTCGCCGGGACAGCTTAACGAGCAGTACTTC. This sequence encodes CASSVSPGQLNEQYF. The full variable domain, with the rest looked up from reference TRBV9 and TRBJ2-7, is DSGVTQTPKHLITATGQRVTLRCSPRSGDLSVYWYQQSLDQGLQFLIQYYNGEERAKGNILERFSAQQFPDLHSELNLSSLELGDSALYFCASSVSPGQLNEQYFGPGTRLTVT.

The chain is built from TRBV6-5 and TRBJ2-1; TRBD2 matches at 11 bases. The CDR3 is made up of 15 amino acids. The J segment lost 5 bases and the V segment lost 5 bases, leaving 5 bases of the junction unmatched. Germline loops: CDR1 MNHEY, CDR2 SVGAGI. In DNA, the CDR3 is TGTGCCAGCAGTAGACTAGCGGGGACCGACAATGAGCAGTTCTTC. This codes for CASSRLAGTDNEQFF.

The chain employs TRBV6-5 and TRBJ2-2; 7 positions match TRBD1. The CDR3 is 15 amino acids. Per germline, CDR1 MNHEY and CDR2 SVGAGI. V was pared by 5 bases and J by 3 bases, with 6 bases of the junction left unmatched. CDR3 sequence: CASSRQGRHTGELFF. In DNA form, the CDR3 reads TGTGCCAGCAGTCGACAGGGTAGGCACACCGGGGAGCTGTTTTTT.

This clone came up a few times. V usage is TRBV6-5 and J usage is TRBJ2-5, with TRBD2 matching over 8 bases. The ends lost 6 bases at V and 7 bases at J; junction bases unmatched: 10. This CDR3 is built from 14 residues. Germline CDR1 reads MNHEY; CDR2 reads SVGAGI. The CDR3 spells CASSRRGLVWTQYF. The DNA of the CDR3 is TGTGCCAGCAGCCGGCGGGGACTAGTATGGACCCAGTACTTC.

The chain uses TRBV30 and TRBJ1-1; a weak D match, TRBD1 (6 bases). This CDR3 is 17 amino acids long. Germline assignment: CDR1 GTSNPN and CDR2 SVGIG (reference sequence). V shed 3 bases and J shed 0 bases, with 20 bases lying between them. In DNA form, the CDR3 reads TGTGCCTGGAGGAGGACTCTTACACAGGGCATGAACACTGAAGCTTTCTTT. Amino acids: CAWRRTLTQGMNTEAFF.

This chain uses TRBV15 with TRBJ2-1, with 7 positions matching TRBD2. The V gene end was trimmed by 0 bases and the J gene end by 5 bases; junction bases not matched to a gene: 1. The germline CDR1 and CDR2 sequences are LNHNV and YYDKDF (reference sequence). The CDR3 loop spans 14 amino acids. DNA for the CDR3: TGTGCCACCAGCAGAGATCTAGCGGACAATGAGCAGTTCTTC. Translated: CATSRDLADNEQFF.

Only a few counts were recorded for this clone. This chain joins TRBV5-1 and TRBJ2-7, with TRBD2 matching over 10 bases. V trimming: 4 bases; J trimming: 0 bases; junction bases outside the gene matches: 7. Germline CDR1 is SGHRS and CDR2 is YFSETQ. The CDR3 covers 16 residues. The CDR3 spells CASSLGLADPSYEQYF. For the CDR3, the DNA is TGCGCCAGCAGCCTCGGACTAGCGGACCCCTCCTACGAGCAGTACTTC. Full variable domain (outside the CDR3, taken from reference TRBV5-1 and TRBJ2-7): KAGVTQTPRYLIKTRGQQVTLSCSPISGHRSVSWYQQTPGQGLQFLFEYFSETQRNKGNFPGRFSGRQFSNSRSEMNVSTLELGDSALYLCASSLGLADPSYEQYFGPGTRLTVT.

The chain carries TRBV30 and TRBJ2-1; D call uncertain. Germline V gene data show CDR1 as GTSNPN and CDR2 as SVGIG (reference sequence). V lost 3 bases and J 7 bases, leaving 13 bases between the germline ends. This CDR3 is 13 amino acids long. The CDR3 here is CAWRFRSGNEQFF. The CDR3 nucleotides read TGTGCCTGGAGGTTTAGGTCCGGGAATGAGCAGTTCTTC.

The chain has TRBV9 and TRBJ1-3; maybe TRBD1 (5 bases). Per the germline V gene, CDR1 is SGDLS and CDR2 is YYNGEE. There are 15 residues in the CDR3. Trimming left V 0 bases short and J 2 bases short, with 9 bases between. CDR3 residues: CASSVGSGPGNTIYF. The DNA for the CDR3 is TGTGCCAGCAGCGTAGGATCAGGGCCTGGAAACACCATATATTTT. The full variable domain, completed using reference TRBV9 and TRBJ1-3, is DSGVTQTPKHLITATGQRVTLRCSPRSGDLSVYWYQQSLDQGLQFLIQYYNGEERAKGNILERFSAQQFPDLHSELNLSSLELGDSALYFCASSVGSGPGNTIYFGEGSWLTVV.

This sequence joins TRBV30 and TRBJ1-5, with 10 bases lining up with TRBD1. The V segment lost 5 bases and the J segment 7 bases; nucleotides outside the gene matches: 8. From germline, CDR1 is GTSNPN and CDR2 SVGIG (reference sequence). CDR3 length: 14 amino acids. CDR3 in DNA: TGTGCCTGGGACGCGACAGGGGGCAGGCAGCCCCAGCATTTT. Protein sequence: CAWDATGGRQPQHF.

The chain recombines TRBV5-1 with TRBJ2-7; D is possibly TRBD2 (6 bases). CDR1 SGHRS and CDR2 YFSETQ come from the germline V gene. The CDR3 covers 15 residues. The V and J ends lost 3 bases and 5 bases respectively, with 18 bases between them. CDR3 loop: CASSSAAGLLDEQYF. DNA of the CDR3: TGCGCCAGCAGCTCCGCGGCGGGATTGCTGGACGAGCAGTACTTC.

This clone was counted a few times. This chain joins TRBV7-2 and TRBJ1-2; 11 nucleotides match TRBD1. The CDR3 has 14 amino acids. With 4 bases clipped from V and 8 bases from J, the junction kept 6 bases outside the gene matches. The V gene's germline CDR1 is SGHTA and CDR2 FQGNSA. The CDR3 bases are TGTGCCAGCAGCTCCCGGGACAGGGGGGAAGGCTACACCTTC. Its translation: CASSSRDRGEGYTF.

The rearrangement uses TRBV15 and TRBJ1-1, with no clear D. Trimming left V 1 base short and J 4 bases short, with 13 bases between. This CDR3 contains 15 residues. Germline assignment: CDR1 LNHNV and CDR2 YYDKDF (reference sequence). The CDR3 coding sequence is TGTGCCACCAGCAGAGGAGGAATACGGAGCACTGAAGCTTTCTTT. This gives the protein CATSRGGIRSTEAFF.

This sequence joins TRBV10-2 and TRBJ1-5, with a tentative D call TRBD1 (5 bases). V lost 0 bases and J lost 9, with 12 bases in between. CDR3 length: 14 amino acids. Germline CDR1 and CDR2: WSHSY and SAAADI. The CDR3 protein is CASSESDLRGPQHF. The CDR3 DNA sequence: TGCGCCAGCAGTGAGTCGGATCTTAGGGGGCCCCAGCATTTT.